This T cell receptor (beta chain) is drawn from a study of regulatory T cells in long-lasting Graves disease. Findings and caveats of the study: TRBV28, TRBJ1-2 and TRBJ2-5 were favored in persistent disease.

The V and J ends lost 0 bases and 3 bases respectively, with 14 bases between them. The CDR3 runs 16 residues. Germline values: CDR1 SQVTM, CDR2 ANQGSEA. In building TCR beta libraries, iRepertoire HTBI primers were used together with Arm-PCR of CDR3 regions. TCRdb fed the multiplex PCR reads into MiXCR, producing one record per CDR3 protein. The sample has approximately 690,000 distinct CDR3 sequences, about 30% seen once. This clonotype has more than one count but fewer than ten. The antigen is unknown. Time point: persistent/refractory GD, antithyroid drugs over 5 years with positive TRAb. Researchers made the TCR library from RNA that was extracted from PBMCs.

This chain joins TRBV29-1 and TRBJ1-4; D is uncertain. The source material was peripheral blood mononuclear cells (PBMCs), sampled when the disease was refractory, from a patient treated with antithyroid drugs. The clonotype originates from a female donor with Graves disease. The CDR3 DNA follows: TGCAGCGTTGAAGATTACGACCGGAGGGCTAATGAAAAACTGTTTTTT. It yields the protein CSVEDYDRRANEKLFF.